A single sample is the source of the 8 T cell receptor beta chains below, sequenced in a study of cytomegalovirus exposure and HLA in healthy donors (dated by TCRdb to 2016 to 2017). Libraries were made using the immunoSEQ multiplex PCR assay. A mixture of 60 forward primers for TCR Vbeta segments and 13 reverse primers for TCR Jbeta segments was used in the multiplex PCR. This is the immuneACCESS table as TCRdb keeps it, with only in-frame sequences that have V and J called. A part of the clones is gone; compared with another copy, unresolved V genes explain less than half, and the rest is unexplained. The sample data list under 250,000 clones, and approximately 80% of these were observed just once. Of the sample, approximately 10% falls within the top ten clones. Sequencing was carried out using PBMCs. All receptors come from a woman aged 45 to 65 in good health and CMV-seropositive.

This clone was counted once. The rearrangement links TRBV11-1 to TRBJ2-3; D might be TRBD2 (5 bases). This CDR3 comprises 15 residues. Germline V gene data show CDR1 as SGHAT and CDR2 as FQDESV (reference sequence). V shed 5 bases and J shed 4 bases, with 16 bases lying between them. The CDR3 DNA sequence: TGTGCCAGCAGCCCCCAGGACTCTAGGGCAGATACGCAGTATTTT. Its translation is CASSPQDSRADTQYF.

The chain combines TRBV28 with TRBJ2-3; D remains ambiguous. From germline, CDR1 is MDHEN and CDR2 SYDVKM. Trimming left V 3 bases short and J 7 bases short, with 8 bases between. The CDR3 has 12 amino acids. CDR3 coding DNA: TGTGCCAGCAGTTTCGGAGCCCATACGCAGTATTTT. Its protein product is CASSFGAHTQYF.

The chain joins TRBV10-2 to TRBJ2-5, with 16 positions matching TRBD2. The length of the CDR3 is 18 residues. Germline CDR1 and CDR2: WSHSY and SAAADI. J was trimmed by 5 bases and V by 0 bases; bases with no gene match: 6. The CDR3 DNA is TGCGCCAGCAGTGAGTCCGGGACTAGCGGGGGGGAGTATGAGACCCAGTACTTC. This gives the protein CASSESGTSGGEYETQYF.

This rearrangement joins TRBV6-1 to TRBJ2-3, with 8 positions matching TRBD1. This CDR3 contains 16 residues. V was clipped by 0 bases and J by 4 bases; unmatched bases: 6. Germline CDR1 and CDR2: MNHNS and SASEGT. The CDR3 region has the DNA TGTGCCAGCAGTGAAGCCTCAGGGGGCGCCCCAGATACGCAGTATTTT. It yields the protein CASSEASGGAPDTQYF.

V usage is TRBV30 and J usage is TRBJ1-2; D is ambiguous. Trimming took off 0 bases at V and 8 bases at J, with 10 bases between the two ends. CDR1 is GTSNPN, CDR2 SVGIG, per germline (reference sequence). The CDR3 length is 12 residues. CDR3 in amino acids: CAWSVRGGGYTF. For the CDR3, the DNA is TGTGCCTGGAGTGTCCGTGGAGGGGGCTACACCTTC.

The CDR3 DNA reads TGTGCCAGCTCACCAGAAGTAGGGGACTGGGATGGCTACACCTTC. Translating gives CASSPEVGDWDGYTF. The V call is TRBV18, the J call TRBJ1-2; the D gene is possibly TRBD1 (5 bases). Germline CDR1 is KGHSH and CDR2 is LQKENI. The CDR3 is made up of 15 amino acids. With 2 bases removed from V and 6 bases from J, the gap between germline ends came to 16 bases. Complete variable domain (other parts from reference TRBV18 and TRBJ1-2): NAGVMQNPRHLVRRRGQEARLRCSPMKGHSHVYWYRQLPEEGLKFMVYLQKENIIDESGMPKERFSAEFPKEGPSILRIQQVVRGDSAAYFCASSPEVGDWDGYTFGSGTRLTVV.

The chain employs TRBV19 and TRBJ1-2; 10 bases fit TRBD1. Germline assignment: CDR1 LNHDA and CDR2 SQIVND (reference sequence). After removal of 3 bases from V and 6 bases from J, the junction contained 1 base not matched to a gene. The CDR3 totals 13 residues. The CDR3 bases are TGTGCCAGTAGTATTGGACAGGGGGATGGCTACACCTTC. This translates into CASSIGQGDGYTF.

The rearrangement joins TRBV5-1 to TRBJ1-2; D is perhaps TRBD1 (6 bases). V was cut by 4 bases and J by 8 bases, with 21 bases left in between. The germline V gene has CDR1 SGHRS and CDR2 YFSETQ. The CDR3 length is 15 residues. CDR3 nucleotide sequence: TGCGCCAGCAGCCCACTCGTGGGGGCGAGTGAGGGCTACACCTTC. Translation: CASSPLVGASEGYTF.